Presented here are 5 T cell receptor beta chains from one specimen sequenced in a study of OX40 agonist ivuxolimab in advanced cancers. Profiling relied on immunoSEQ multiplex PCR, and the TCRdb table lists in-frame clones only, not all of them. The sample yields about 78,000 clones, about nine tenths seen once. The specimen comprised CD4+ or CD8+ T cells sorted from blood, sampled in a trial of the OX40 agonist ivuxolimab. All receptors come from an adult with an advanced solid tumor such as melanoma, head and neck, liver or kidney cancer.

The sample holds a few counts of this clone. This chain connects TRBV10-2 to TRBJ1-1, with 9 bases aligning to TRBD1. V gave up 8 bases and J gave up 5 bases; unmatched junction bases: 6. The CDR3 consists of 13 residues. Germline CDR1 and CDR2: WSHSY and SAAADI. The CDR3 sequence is CASGGQGGTEAFF. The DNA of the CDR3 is TGCGCCAGCGGGGGACAGGGAGGGACTGAAGCTTTCTTT.

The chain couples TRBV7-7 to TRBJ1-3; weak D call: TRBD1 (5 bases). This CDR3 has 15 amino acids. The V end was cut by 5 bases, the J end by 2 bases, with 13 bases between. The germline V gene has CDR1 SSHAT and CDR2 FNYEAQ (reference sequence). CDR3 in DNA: TGTGCCAGCAGCCCGGGGGGTTTCGCTGGAAACACCATATATTTT. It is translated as CASSPGGFAGNTIYF.

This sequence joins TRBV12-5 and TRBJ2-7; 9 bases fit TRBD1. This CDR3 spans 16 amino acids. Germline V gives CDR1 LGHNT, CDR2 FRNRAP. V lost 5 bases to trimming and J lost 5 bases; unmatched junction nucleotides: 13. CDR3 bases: TGTGCTAGTGGTCCTACAGGGGGCATCGATCTCGACGAGCAGTACTTC. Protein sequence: CASGPTGGIDLDEQYF.

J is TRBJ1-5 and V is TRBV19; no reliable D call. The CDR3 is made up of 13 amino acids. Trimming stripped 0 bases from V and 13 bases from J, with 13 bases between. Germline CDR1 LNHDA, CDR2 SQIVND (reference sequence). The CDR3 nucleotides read TGTGCCAGTAGTATAGAGGGCATTACCTTTCAGCATTTT. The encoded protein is CASSIEGITFQHF.

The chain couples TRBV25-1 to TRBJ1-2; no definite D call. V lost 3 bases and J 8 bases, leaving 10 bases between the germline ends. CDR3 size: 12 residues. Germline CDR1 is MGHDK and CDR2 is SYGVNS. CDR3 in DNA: TGTGCCAGCAGTGAGGCGGGGATCGGCTACACCTTC. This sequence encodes CASSEAGIGYTF.